The rows below give T cell receptor beta chains drawn from one sample of a study of shared clonotypes between healthy human individuals. Only in-frame clones appear in the TCRdb table, and some are missing; sequencing was by immunoSEQ multiplex PCR. The table includes roughly 550,000 clones, about 95% detected once. The sample was naive CD8+ T cells sorted from blood. The origin of the receptors is a woman aged 25 to 39 in good health. The CDR3 runs from the conserved cysteine through the conserved F or W. The D gene is left open where the match is weak. Rows give clone size only sometimes, using once, few, many, or a class for an expanded clone.

d_call clone_size j_call v_call cdr3_nt cdr3_aa
TRBD2 - TRBJ2-3 TRBV7-6 TGTGCCAGCAGCTTAGTGCTAGCGGGAGATACGCAGTATTTT CASSLVLAGDTQYF
- - TRBJ2-3 TRBV2 TGTGCCAGCAGCTCTCTGTTAGAGCTTACAGATACGCAGTATTTT CASSSLLELTDTQYF
- - TRBJ2-4 TRBV25-1 TGTGCCAGCGGCGAGGGCCTCGTCGTGGGTCTAGCCAAAAACATTCAGTACTTC CASGEGLVVGLAKNIQYF
- - TRBJ2-7 TRBV5-6 TGTGCCAGCAGCCCGCTTTTGGTAGATGGAGCCTACGAGCAGTACTTC CASSPLLVDGAYEQYF
- - TRBJ2-5 TRBV11-3 TGTGCCAGCCACGTAGAGACCCAGTACTTC CASHVETQYF
- - TRBJ1-1 TRBV29-1 TGCAGCGTCAGGTGGGACACATACACTGAAGCTTTCTTT CSVRWDTYTEAFF
TRBD1 - TRBJ2-3 TRBV16 TGTGCCAGCAGCCAACCGACAGGGCGAACGCAGTATTTT CASSQPTGRTQYF
TRBD1 - TRBJ2-5 TRBV25-1 TGTGCCAGCAGTGTGACAGGGGTAGGAGAGCAGTACTTC CASSVTGVGEQYF
- - TRBJ1-5 TRBV19 TGTGCCAGTAGTATCAAGAGCTATAGCAATCAGCCCCAGCATTTT CASSIKSYSNQPQHF
- - TRBJ2-7 TRBV10-3 TGTGCCATCAGTGATGGCGGTTCCTACGAGCAGTACTTC CAISDGGSYEQYF
- - TRBJ1-1 TRBV7-9 TGTGCCAGTACCAACCCATGGGGACGGGAGAACACTGAAGCTTTCTTT CASTNPWGRENTEAFF
- - TRBJ1-5 TRBV6-1 TGTGCCAGCAGTGAAGCGGGACACGAATATCAGCCCCAGCATTTT CASSEAGHEYQPQHF
- - TRBJ1-1 TRBV28 TGTGCCAGCAGTTTAGGTCTTTTGAACACTGAAGCTTTCTTT CASSLGLLNTEAFF
- once TRBJ2-7 TRBV28 TGTGCCAGCAGACCGGACAGCATGTCCTACGAGCAGTACTTC CASRPDSMSYEQYF
- once TRBJ1-5 TRBV19 TGTGCCAGTAGCCCTATGGGGACGCCGAAGTTCAATCAGCCCCAGCATTTT CASSPMGTPKFNQPQHF
- - TRBJ2-7 TRBV11-2 TGTGCCAGCAGCTTAGATGGCCCCATCTACGAGCAGTACTTC CASSLDGPIYEQYF
- - TRBJ2-3 TRBV7-6 TGTGCCAGCAGCTTAATGGGCACAGATACGCAGTATTTT CASSLMGTDTQYF
- - TRBJ1-1 TRBV19 TGTGCCAGTAGCCCCCCCCCTGTAGGGCAGAACACTGAAGCTTTCTTT CASSPPPVGQNTEAFF
TRBD1 - TRBJ2-7 TRBV27 TGTGCCAGCAGGACCCAATACCAACGACAGGGGGTAAACGAGCAGTACTTC CASRTQYQRQGVNEQYF
- - TRBJ2-3 TRBV19 TGTGCCAGTAGTCCCTGGGGAGGCGGGATCACAGATACGCAGTATTTT CASSPWGGGITDTQYF
TRBD2 - TRBJ2-1 TRBV10-2 TGCGCCAGCTCAGCGGGAGGGCTTTGGTTCTTC CASSAGGLWFF
- - TRBJ1-2 TRBV6-6 TGTGCCAGCAGTTACCCTTCCTGGTCCGACCTGGGGTTCTGCACCTTC CASSYPSWSDLGFCTF
TRBD1 - TRBJ1-2 TRBV28 TGTGCCAGCAGTTTCGGACAGGGGAAGGACTATGGCTACACCTTC CASSFGQGKDYGYTF
- - TRBJ2-3 TRBV10-3 TGTGCCATCAGTGACGATCTGGGCACAGATACGCAGTATTTT CAISDDLGTDTQYF
- once TRBJ1-4 TRBV9 TGTGCCAGCAGCCCCGAGGGCCCAATAGCGTCTAATGAAAAACTGTTTTTT CASSPEGPIASNEKLFF